These 3 T cell receptor beta chains originate from one sample sequenced in a study of blood T cell repertoires in COVID-19. Some clones are missing from TCRdb's copy, which holds only in-frame ones; the method was immunoSEQ multiplex PCR. The sample includes under 300,000 clones, roughly nine tenths of them seen just once. Sequencing was performed on PBMCs or T cells enriched from blood (not recorded which). The receptors come from a woman aged 60-70 years who had recovered from COVID-19.

V usage is TRBV30 and J usage is TRBJ2-7, with TRBD1 as a possible D gene (5 bases). The germline V and J ends were trimmed by 1 base and 2 bases, with 15 bases remaining between them. The CDR3 loop spans 15 amino acids. The V gene's germline CDR1 is GTSNPN and CDR2 SVGIG (reference sequence). In DNA form, the CDR3 reads TGTGCCTGGAGTGGGGGCACGGCGGTCACCTACGAGCAGTACTTC. This gives the protein CAWSGGTAVTYEQYF.

As regards this clone: The junction departs from the called germline gene at one end, perhaps through a read error. V and J are TRBV7-8 and TRBJ2-7, with D perhaps matching TRBD1 (5 bases). The CDR3 is 13 residues long. The germline CDR1 and CDR2 sequences are SGHVS and FQNEAQ. CDR3 nucleotides: TGTGCCAGCAGCTTACGGACACCTGGGGCTTCCTGGTTC. Translation gives CASSLRTPGASWF.

The chain combines TRBV7-2 with TRBJ1-2; tentatively, D is TRBD1 (6 bases). CDR3 length equals 13 residues. From germline, CDR1 is SGHTA and CDR2 FQGNSA. V lost 2 bases to trimming and J lost 8 bases, with 12 bases between them. The CDR3 DNA is TGTGCCAGCAGCTTATTAAAACAGGGAGGCTACACCTTC. Encoded protein: CASSLLKQGGYTF.